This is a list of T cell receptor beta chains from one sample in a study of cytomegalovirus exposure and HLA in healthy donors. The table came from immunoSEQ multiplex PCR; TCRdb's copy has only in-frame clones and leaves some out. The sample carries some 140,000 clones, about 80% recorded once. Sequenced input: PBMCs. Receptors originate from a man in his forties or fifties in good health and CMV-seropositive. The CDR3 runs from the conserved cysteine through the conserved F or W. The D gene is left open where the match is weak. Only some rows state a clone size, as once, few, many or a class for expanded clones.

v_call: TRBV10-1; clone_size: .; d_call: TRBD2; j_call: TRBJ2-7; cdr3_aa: CASSDSGVKGSGYEQYF; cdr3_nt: TGCGCCAGCAGTGATAGCGGGGTGAAAGGTTCCGGCTACGAGCAGTACTTC
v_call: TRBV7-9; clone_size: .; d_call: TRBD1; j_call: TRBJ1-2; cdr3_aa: CASRPGTGYNYGYTF; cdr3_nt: TGTGCCAGCAGGCCCGGGACAGGGTATAACTATGGCTACACCTTC
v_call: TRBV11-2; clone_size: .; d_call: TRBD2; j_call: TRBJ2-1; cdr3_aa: CASSLASGVNEQFF; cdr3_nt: TGTGCCAGCAGCTTAGCTAGCGGGGTAAATGAGCAGTTCTTC
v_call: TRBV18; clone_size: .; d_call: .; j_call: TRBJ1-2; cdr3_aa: CASSRALKNYGYTF; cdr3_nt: TGTGCCAGCTCAAGAGCTCTAAAGAATTATGGCTACACCTTC
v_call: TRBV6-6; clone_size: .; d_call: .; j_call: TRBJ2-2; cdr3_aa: CASSGHLNTGELFF; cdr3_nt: TGTGCCAGCAGTGGACACCTGAACACCGGGGAGCTGTTTTTT
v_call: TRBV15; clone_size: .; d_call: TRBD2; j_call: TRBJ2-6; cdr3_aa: CATSIVLGLAEFSGANVLTF; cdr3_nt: TGTGCCACCAGCATAGTACTCGGACTAGCGGAATTCTCTGGGGCCAACGTCCTGACTTTC
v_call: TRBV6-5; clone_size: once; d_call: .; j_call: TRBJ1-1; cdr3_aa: CASKAGRTEAFF; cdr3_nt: TGTGCCAGCAAGGCAGGGAGGACTGAAGCTTTCTTT
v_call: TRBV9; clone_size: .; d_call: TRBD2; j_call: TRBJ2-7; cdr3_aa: CASSVTSGSYEQYF; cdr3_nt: TGTGCCAGCAGCGTGACTAGCGGGAGCTACGAGCAGTACTTC
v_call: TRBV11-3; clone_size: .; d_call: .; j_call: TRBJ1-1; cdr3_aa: CASSLRVNTEAFF; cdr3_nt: TGTGCCAGCAGCTTACGGGTGAACACTGAAGCTTTCTTT
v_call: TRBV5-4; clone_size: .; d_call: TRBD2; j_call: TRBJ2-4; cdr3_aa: CASRIELAGGRGIQYF; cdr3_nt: TGTGCCAGCAGAATTGAGCTAGCGGGAGGAAGAGGCATTCAGTACTTC
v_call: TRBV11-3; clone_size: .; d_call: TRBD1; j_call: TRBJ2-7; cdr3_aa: CASSFGTGYEQYF; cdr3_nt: TGTGCCAGCAGCTTTGGGACAGGATACGAGCAGTACTTC
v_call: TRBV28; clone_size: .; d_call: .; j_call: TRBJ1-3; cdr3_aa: CASSWRGGLAGNTIYF; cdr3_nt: TGTGCCAGCAGTTGGCGTGGGGGGTTAGCTGGAAACACCATATATTTT
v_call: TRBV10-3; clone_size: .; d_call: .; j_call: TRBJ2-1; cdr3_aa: CAITGEGAGLDNEQFF; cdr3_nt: TGTGCCATCACGGGAGAGGGCGCGGGACTGGACAATGAGCAGTTCTTC
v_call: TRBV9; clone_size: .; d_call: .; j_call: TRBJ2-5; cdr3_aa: CASSHRGHTYQETQYF; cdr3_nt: TGTGCCAGCAGCCATAGGGGACATACATACCAAGAGACCCAGTACTTC
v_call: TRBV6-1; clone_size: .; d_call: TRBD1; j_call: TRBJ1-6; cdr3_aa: CASRPEGQGYSPLHF; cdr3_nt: TGTGCCAGCAGGCCTGAGGGACAGGGTTATTCACCCCTCCACTTT
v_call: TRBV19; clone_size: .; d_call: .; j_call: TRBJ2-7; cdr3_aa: CASSIGPEPTYEQYF; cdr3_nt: TGTGCCAGTAGTATCGGTCCTGAGCCCACCTACGAGCAGTACTTC
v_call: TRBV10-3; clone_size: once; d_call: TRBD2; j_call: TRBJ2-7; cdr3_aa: CAISEAASGRYEQYF; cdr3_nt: TGTGCCATCAGTGAGGCTGCTAGCGGGAGGTACGAGCAGTACTTC
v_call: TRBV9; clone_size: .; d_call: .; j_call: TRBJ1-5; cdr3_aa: CASSEGDYSNQPQHF; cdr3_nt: TGTGCCAGCAGCGAGGGAGATTATAGCAATCAGCCCCAGCATTTT
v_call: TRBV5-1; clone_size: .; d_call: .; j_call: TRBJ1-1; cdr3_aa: CASSLVGGNAEAFF; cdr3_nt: TGCGCCAGCAGCTTGGTAGGAGGGAACGCTGAAGCTTTCTTT
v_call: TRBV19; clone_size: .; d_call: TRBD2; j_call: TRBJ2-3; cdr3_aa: CASSIFGAGGGYTQYF; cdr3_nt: TGTGCCAGTAGTATATTTGGAGCGGGAGGGGGTTATACGCAGTATTTT
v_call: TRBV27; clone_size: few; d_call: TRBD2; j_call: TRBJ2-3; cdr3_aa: CASRGTSGADTQYF; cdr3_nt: TGTGCCAGCAGGGGGACTAGCGGGGCAGATACGCAGTATTTT
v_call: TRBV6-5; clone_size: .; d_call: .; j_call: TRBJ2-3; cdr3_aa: CASSGQRRVDTQYF; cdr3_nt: TGTGCCAGCAGTGGACAGCGAAGGGTGGATACGCAGTATTTT
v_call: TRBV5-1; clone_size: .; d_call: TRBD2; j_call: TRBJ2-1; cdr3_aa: CASSTGTSGFNEQFF; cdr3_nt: TGCGCCAGCAGTACCGGGACTAGCGGATTCAATGAGCAGTTCTTC
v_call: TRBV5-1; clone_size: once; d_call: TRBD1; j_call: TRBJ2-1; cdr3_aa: CASSIGQGAREQFF; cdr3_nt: TGCGCCAGCAGCATAGGACAGGGGGCGCGTGAGCAGTTCTTC
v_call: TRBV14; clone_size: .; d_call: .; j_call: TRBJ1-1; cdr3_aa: CASSQQHVNTEAFF; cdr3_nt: TGTGCCAGCAGCCAACAACACGTAAACACTGAAGCTTTCTTT
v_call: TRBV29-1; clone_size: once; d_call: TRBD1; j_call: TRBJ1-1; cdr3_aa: CSVGGGDGTGDTEAFF; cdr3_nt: TGCAGCGTCGGTGGGGGGGACGGGACAGGCGACACTGAAGCTTTCTTT
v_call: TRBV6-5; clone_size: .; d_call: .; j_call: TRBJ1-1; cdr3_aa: CASSYAGTLEAFF; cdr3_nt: TGTGCCAGCAGTTATGCCGGGACACTTGAAGCTTTCTTT
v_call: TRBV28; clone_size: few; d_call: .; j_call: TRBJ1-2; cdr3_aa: CASRNSGNYGYTF; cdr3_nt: TGTGCCAGCAGAAATTCGGGGAACTATGGCTACACCTTC
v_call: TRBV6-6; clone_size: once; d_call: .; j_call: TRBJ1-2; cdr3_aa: CASSLGRNYGYTF; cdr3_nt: TGTGCCAGCAGTTTAGGGAGGAACTATGGCTACACCTTC
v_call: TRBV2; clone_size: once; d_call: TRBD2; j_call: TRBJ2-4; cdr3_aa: CASSMTSGTPNIQYF; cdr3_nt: TGTGCCAGCAGTATGACTAGCGGGACGCCAAACATTCAGTACTTC
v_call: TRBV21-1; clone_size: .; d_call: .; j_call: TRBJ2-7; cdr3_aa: CASSSLRTDTYEQYF; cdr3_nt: TGTGCCAGCAGCTCATTGAGGACAGACACCTACGAGCAGTACTTC
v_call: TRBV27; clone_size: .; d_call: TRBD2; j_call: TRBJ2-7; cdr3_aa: CASSLSAGAYEQYF; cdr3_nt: TGTGCCAGCAGTTTGTCAGCGGGAGCGTACGAGCAGTACTTC
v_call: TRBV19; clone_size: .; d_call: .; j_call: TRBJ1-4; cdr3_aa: CASSVQIDEKLFF; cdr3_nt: TGTGCCAGTAGTGTGCAGATCGATGAAAAACTGTTTTTT
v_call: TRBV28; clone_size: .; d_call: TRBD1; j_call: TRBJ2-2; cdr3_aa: CASSLPFRGSTGELFF; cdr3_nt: TGTGCCAGCAGTTTACCCTTCAGGGGGAGCACCGGGGAGCTGTTTTTT
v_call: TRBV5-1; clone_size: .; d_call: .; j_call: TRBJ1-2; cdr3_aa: CASSLAVVYGYTF; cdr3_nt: TGCGCCAGCAGCTTGGCTGTAGTCTATGGCTACACCTTC
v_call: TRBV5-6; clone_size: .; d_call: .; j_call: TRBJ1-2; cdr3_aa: CASSLETDLGNYGYTF; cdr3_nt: TGTGCCAGCAGCTTGGAGACAGACTTAGGTAACTATGGCTACACCTTC
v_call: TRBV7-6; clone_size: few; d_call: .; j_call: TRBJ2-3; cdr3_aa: CASRGREADTQYF; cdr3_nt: TGTGCCAGCAGGGGTAGAGAGGCAGATACGCAGTATTTT
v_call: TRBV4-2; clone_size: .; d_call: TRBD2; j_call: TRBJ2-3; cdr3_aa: CASSQFGLAGPPAEDTQYF; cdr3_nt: TGTGCCAGCAGCCAATTTGGACTAGCGGGTCCCCCCGCGGAGGATACGCAGTATTTT
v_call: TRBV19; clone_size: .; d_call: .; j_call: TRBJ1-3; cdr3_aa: CASRSGLNTIYF; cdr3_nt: TGTGCCAGTAGATCAGGGCTCAACACCATATATTTT
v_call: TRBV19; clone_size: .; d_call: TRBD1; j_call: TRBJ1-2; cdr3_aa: CASRRGTENTFGYTF; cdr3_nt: TGTGCCAGTAGAAGGGGGACAGAAAATACCTTTGGCTACACCTTC
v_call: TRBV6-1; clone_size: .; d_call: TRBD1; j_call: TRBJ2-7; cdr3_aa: CASSAGTGRDYEQYF; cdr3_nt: TGTGCCAGCAGCGCCGGGACAGGCCGAGACTACGAGCAGTACTTC
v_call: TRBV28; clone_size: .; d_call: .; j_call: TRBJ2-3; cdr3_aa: CASITGGISTDTQYF; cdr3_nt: TGTGCCAGCATTACCGGCGGGATTAGCACAGATACGCAGTATTTT
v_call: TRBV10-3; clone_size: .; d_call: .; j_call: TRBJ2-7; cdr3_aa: CAISESRTIQSYEQYF; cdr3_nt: TGTGCCATCAGTGAGTCGCGAACTATACAATCCTACGAGCAGTACTTC
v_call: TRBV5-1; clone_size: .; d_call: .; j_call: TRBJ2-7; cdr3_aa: CASSFQSDTYEQYF; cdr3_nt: TGCGCCAGCAGCTTCCAGAGCGATACCTACGAGCAGTACTTC
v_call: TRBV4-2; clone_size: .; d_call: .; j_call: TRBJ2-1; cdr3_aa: CASSQDRATPQGQFF; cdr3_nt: TGTGCCAGCAGCCAAGATCGGGCTACCCCCCAGGGCCAGTTCTTC
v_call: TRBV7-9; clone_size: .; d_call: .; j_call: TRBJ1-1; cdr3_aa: CASSASGVGTEAFF; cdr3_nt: TGTGCCAGCAGCGCTTCAGGGGTAGGCACTGAAGCTTTCTTT
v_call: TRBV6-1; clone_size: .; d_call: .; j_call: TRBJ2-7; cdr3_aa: CASEGSGYYEQYF; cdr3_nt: TGTGCCAGCGAGGGTAGCGGCTACTACGAGCAGTACTTC
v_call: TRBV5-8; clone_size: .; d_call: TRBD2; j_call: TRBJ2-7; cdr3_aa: CASTRGAYEQYF; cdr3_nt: TGTGCCAGCACCCGGGGGGCCTACGAGCAGTACTTC
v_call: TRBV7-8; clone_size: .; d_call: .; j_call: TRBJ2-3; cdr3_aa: CASSSLEATDTQYF; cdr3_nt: TGTGCCAGCAGCTCCCTGGAGGCTACAGATACGCAGTATTTT
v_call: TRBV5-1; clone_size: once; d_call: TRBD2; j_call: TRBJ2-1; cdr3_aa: CASSLAGLAGEGNEQFF; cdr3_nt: TGCGCCAGCAGCTTGGCGGGTTTAGCGGGAGAGGGCAATGAGCAGTTCTTC
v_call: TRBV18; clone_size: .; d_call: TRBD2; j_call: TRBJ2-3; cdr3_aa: CASSPRAGGRTDTQYF; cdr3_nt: TGTGCCAGCTCACCACGCGCGGGAGGACGCACAGATACGCAGTATTTT
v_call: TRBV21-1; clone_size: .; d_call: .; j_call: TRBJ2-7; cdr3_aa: CASSKGRRRTSGSALYEQYF; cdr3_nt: TGTGCCAGCAGCAAAGGTAGAAGGAGGACTAGCGGGAGTGCCCTCTACGAGCAGTACTTC
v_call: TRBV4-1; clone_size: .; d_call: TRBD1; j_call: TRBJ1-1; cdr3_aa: CASSQDSSGGTEAFF; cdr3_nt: TGCGCCAGCAGCCAGGACAGCTCAGGGGGCACTGAAGCTTTCTTT
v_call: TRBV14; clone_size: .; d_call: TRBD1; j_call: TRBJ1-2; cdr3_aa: CASSHGQAKAGYGYTF; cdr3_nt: TGTGCCAGCAGCCACGGACAGGCCAAGGCGGGCTATGGCTACACCTTC